This TCR beta chain was identified during a study of CD8+CD57+ T cells in acquired aplastic anemia (dated by TCRdb to between 2017 and 2018). Regarding the research as a whole: Extracted DNA from sorted CD4+ and CD8+ cells averaged approximately 3.4 ug, ranging from roughly 0.17 to 27.4 ug. For healthy donor samples, the average read count was about 10.8 million for CD4+ cells and roughly 12 million for CD8+ cells. General conclusions and limits of the study: No significant difference in CD8+ Simpson's diversity was found between patients and healthy controls (P=0.060). Twenty-nine CD8+ CDR3 sequences were shared between patients and controls but appeared highly expressed in patients and within their immunodominant clones.

The study deep-sequenced TCR repertoires of sorted CD4+ and CD8+ blood T cells from severe aplastic anemia patients and healthy subjects. Ficoll-Paque density gradient centrifugation was used to isolate peripheral blood mononuclear cells. Before DNA extraction, CD4+ and CD8+ T cells were sorted by FACS or by magnetic beads. TCR beta VDJ combination and CDR3 sequence profiling used genomic DNA as the template. TCR repertoire sequencing was run on an Illumina HiSeq 2000. In the source study's methods: Repertoires were assessed using TRBV/TRBJ rearrangement plots, CDR3 size and DJ length profiles, and Simpson's diversity index. Whichever DNA sequence was most abundant in the deep sequencing data was defined as the immunodominant clone. CDR3 amino acid sequences were screened for sharing across subjects and were compared with published repertoires and the VDJdb database. In-frame beta chains were kept once TCRdb had trimmed the public reads at Q25 with fastp and called clones with MiXCR. Under each unique CDR3 protein, matching rows form one entry showing the most common genes and DNA. Clone size and V and J calls follow TCRdb, not the original study. In this sample the table shows approximately 200,000 distinct CDR3 sequences, around 59% of which occur a single time. The ten largest clones capture roughly 15% of the sample.

Spanning cysteine to phenylalanine, the CDR3 consists of 14 amino acids. The only DNA kept is the CDR3, 42 bases in frame from the first base. Per the germline V gene (reference sequence), DFQATT is the CDR1 and SNEGSKA is the CDR2. V is shortened by 4 bases, J by 0 bases, and the region joining them spans 9 bases. This clonotype appeared many times. Its antigen remains undetermined. The sample holds no much larger clone one base away, and base qualities are not on file. In this chain, TRBV20-1 is recombined with TRBJ2-2, with the D call perhaps TRBD1 or TRBD2, each one matching 6 bases. The TCR comes from a human donor in good health, serving as a control. Sequencing was carried out using sorted CD4+, CD8+, or CD8+CD57+ T cells (not recorded which) from PBMCs. The CDR3 has the sequence CSANRGANTGELFF. The bases are TGCAGTGCTAATAGGGGGGCGAACACCGGGGAGCTGTTTTTT.